One and the same sample provided the 32 T cell receptor beta chains below, sequenced in a study of blood T cell repertoires in COVID-19. Profiled with immunoSEQ multiplex PCR; TCRdb holds only in-frame clones, not every one. Of about 280,000 clones listed, 80% to 90% were seen once; the top ten hold around 12%. The source material was peripheral blood. The receptors shown here come from a woman in her seventies with COVID-19, enrolled during active disease.

A word on this clone: This sample also contains other DNA sequences that code for the same CDR3. V is TRBV12-3 or TRBV12-4 and J is TRBJ1-1; D gene ambiguous. The CDR3 totals 13 residues. Trimming cost V 2 bases and J 4 bases, with 8 bases left between them. For the CDR3, the DNA is TGTGCCAGCAGTTTAACGGGGAGCACTGAAGCTTTCTTT. Translation: CASSLTGSTEAFF.

CDR3 sequence (DNA): TGCGCCAGCAGCTTAACTAGCGGGGGGAGCTCCTACAATGAGCAGTTCTTC. Its protein product is CASSLTSGGSSYNEQFF. The V gene is TRBV5-1, the J gene TRBJ2-1; 12 positions agree with TRBD2. Germline values: CDR1 SGHRS, CDR2 YFSETQ. CDR3 size: 17 residues. Losses at the gene ends were 2 bases for V and 0 bases for J; bases not matched to a gene: 3.

The chain has TRBV27 and TRBJ2-1; D ambiguous. The CDR3 loop spans 12 amino acids. The ends were cut back, 3 bases at V and 8 bases at J, with 8 bases in the middle. CDR1 and CDR2 (germline): MNHEY, SMNVEV (reference sequence). In DNA, the CDR3 is TGTGCCAGCAGTTTGCGAGGCGATGAGCAGTTCTTC. This gives the protein CASSLRGDEQFF.

CDR3 in DNA: TGTGCCAGCAGTGGTGAGCTAGGACTAGCGGGGATCGACGAGCAGTACTTC. Translated, it gives CASSGELGLAGIDEQYF. The chain couples TRBV2 to TRBJ2-7; 12 bases match TRBD2. This CDR3 is built from 17 residues. V gave up 4 bases and J gave up 5 bases; unmatched junction bases: 12. Germline V gene data show CDR1 as SNHLY and CDR2 as FYNNEI.

In nucleotides, the CDR3 is TGTGCCAGCAGGACTTGGGACAGCGCGTCCTACGAGCAGTACTTC. Translation gives CASRTWDSASYEQYF. The chain has TRBV6-5 and TRBJ2-7; 7 bases are shared with TRBD1. The CDR3 consists of 15 residues. V lost 6 bases, J lost 1 base, and 9 bases stayed unmatched. The germline V gene encodes CDR1 MNHEY and CDR2 SVGAGI.

The V call is TRBV19, the J call TRBJ1-3; unclear D gene. The V end lost 7 bases, the J end lost 3 bases, and 16 bases lay between the germline ends. This CDR3 has 15 residues. Germline V gives CDR1 LNHDA, CDR2 SQIVND (reference sequence). The CDR3 DNA reads TGTGCCAGTAATCGCGGAGCCGACTATGGAAACACCATATATTTT. Its translation: CASNRGADYGNTIYF.

The chain couples TRBV7-2 to TRBJ2-4; TRBD1 matches 8 bases. V lost 7 bases and J lost 0; bases outside the gene matches: 2. In germline, CDR1 is SGHTA, CDR2 FQGNSA. There are 14 residues in the CDR3. CDR3 coding DNA: TGTGCCAGCAAGACAGGGGTAGCCAAAAACATTCAGTACTTC. Translation: CASKTGVAKNIQYF.

This chain joins TRBV6-5 and TRBJ2-7, with 10 positions matching TRBD2. V was pared by 8 bases and J by 0 bases, with 4 bases of the junction left unmatched. CDR3 length: 14 residues. Germline loops: CDR1 MNHEY, CDR2 SVGAGI. The CDR3 protein is CASRGLADSYEQYF. DNA for the CDR3: TGTGCCAGCCGAGGACTAGCGGACTCCTACGAGCAGTACTTC.

This clone was seen only once. J is TRBJ1-1 and V is TRBV7-8; possible D gene TRBD1, 5 bases. Trimming cost V 1 base and J 5 bases, with 11 bases left between them. The CDR3 contains 14 residues. The germline gives CDR1 SGHVS, CDR2 FQNEAQ. The CDR3, as DNA: TGTGCCAGCAGCTTAGTTGCAGGGTATACTGAAGCTTTCTTT. Amino acids: CASSLVAGYTEAFF.

The CDR3 DNA reads TGCGCCAGCAGTGAGTCAGGGGCAGATACGCAGTATTTT. This encodes CASSESGADTQYF. The J gene is TRBJ2-3, the V gene TRBV10-1; TRBD1 is a possible D gene (5 bases). The CDR3 has 13 amino acids. From germline, CDR1 is WNHNN and CDR2 SYGVQD (reference sequence). V dropped 0 bases and J dropped 4 bases, with 5 bases sitting between them.

This clone came up once. The chain links TRBV28 to TRBJ1-1, with 9 bases aligning to TRBD1. V was pared by 9 bases and J by 3 bases, with 8 bases of the junction left unmatched. Per the germline V gene, CDR1 is MDHEN and CDR2 is SYDVKM. The CDR3 length is 14 residues. In DNA form, the CDR3 reads TGTGCCAGTACCCCGGGGGACAGGGACACTGAAGCTTTCTTT. It encodes CASTPGDRDTEAFF.

The rearrangement links TRBV5-1 to TRBJ1-2; 9 bases are shared with TRBD1. After removal of 1 base from V and 6 bases from J, the junction contained 1 base not matched to a gene. The CDR3 consists of 13 residues. Germline CDR1 is SGHRS and CDR2 is YFSETQ. CDR3 in amino acids: CASSLTGGDGYTF. DNA of the CDR3: TGCGCCAGCAGCTTGACAGGGGGCGATGGCTACACCTTC.

This chain connects TRBV5-1 to TRBJ1-2; TRBD1 might be the D (6 bases). V shed 0 bases and J shed 4 bases, with 13 bases lying between them. CDR3 size: 15 residues. The V gene's germline CDR1 is SGHRS and CDR2 YFSETQ. CDR3 sequence: CASSLAPGVGYGYTF. The CDR3 nucleotides read TGCGCCAGCAGCTTGGCCCCAGGGGTTGGCTATGGCTACACCTTC.

The V and J genes are TRBV10-3 and TRBJ1-2, with D maybe TRBD1 (5 bases). Trimming removed 2 bases at V and 0 bases at J, with 16 bases between. Germline CDR1 reads ENHRY; CDR2 reads SYGVKD. The CDR3 consists of 17 residues. CDR3 DNA sequence: TGTGCCATCAGTGAGAAGGACCAGGGAATATCTAACTATGGCTACACCTTC. Its translation is CAISEKDQGISNYGYTF.

This rearrangement joins TRBV5-1 to TRBJ2-3, with 12 bases that match TRBD2. The junction had 2 bases not matched to a gene; V was cut back by 1 base and J by 2 bases. CDR3 length equals 16 residues. Per the germline V gene, CDR1 is SGHRS and CDR2 is YFSETQ. The CDR3 DNA follows: TGCGCCAGCAGCTTGTGGACTAGCGGGGACACAGATACGCAGTATTTT. This encodes CASSLWTSGDTDTQYF.

The chain joins TRBV27 to TRBJ2-7, with 10 bases lining up with TRBD1. Germline-derived CDR1 and CDR2 are MNHEY and SMNVEV (reference sequence). The V gene end was trimmed by 6 bases and the J gene end by 6 bases; junction bases not matched to a gene: 11. The CDR3 runs 15 residues. The CDR3, as DNA: TGTGCCAGCAGCTACCCGGGACAGGGGTCTTGCGAGCAGTACTTC. Residues: CASSYPGQGSCEQYF.

CDR3 DNA: TGTGCCAGCAGTTTACCCCGGGCTAGCGGGGGGCCTAAGCAGTACTTC. This encodes CASSLPRASGGPKQYF. V usage is TRBV28 and J usage is TRBJ2-7; TRBD2 matches 11 bases. Germline CDR1 is MDHEN and CDR2 is SYDVKM. V was clipped by 2 bases and J by 8 bases; unmatched bases: 11. The CDR3 has 16 residues.

V and J are TRBV9 and TRBJ2-3, with a tentative D call TRBD2 (6 bases). Germline CDR1 is SGDLS and CDR2 is YYNGEE. V lost 4 bases and J 2 bases, leaving 17 bases between the germline ends. The CDR3 has 16 amino acids. The CDR3 DNA sequence: TGTGCCAGCAGCCCGGGCTCGCGGGACTTCACAGATACGCAGTATTTT. Translated, it gives CASSPGSRDFTDTQYF.

The V call is TRBV7-9, the J call TRBJ1-2; no definite D call. Germline V CDR1 and CDR2: SEHNR, FQNEAQ (reference sequence). Trimming cost V 4 bases and J 8 bases, with 11 bases left between them. This CDR3 spans 12 amino acids. The CDR3 coding sequence is TGTGCCAGCAGCTCACTGTCGAGGGGCTACACCTTC. It is translated as CASSSLSRGYTF. The full variable domain, in which reference TRBV7-9 and TRBJ1-2 provide the parts outside the CDR3, is DTGVSQNPRHKITKRGQNVTFRCDPISEHNRLYWYRQTLGQGPEFLTYFQNEAQLEKSRLLSDRFSAERPKGSFSTLEIQRTEQGDSAMYLCASSSLSRGYTFGSGTRLTVV.

V is TRBV5-1 and J is TRBJ1-4; D not resolved. Germline V CDR1 and CDR2: SGHRS, YFSETQ. This CDR3 region has 13 residues. Trimming stripped 0 bases from V and 7 bases from J, with 7 bases between. In DNA, the CDR3 is TGCGCCAGCAGCTTGGAAAGCATTGAAAAACTGTTTTTT. Translating it yields CASSLESIEKLFF.

This chain connects TRBV28 to TRBJ1-5, with 10 bases fitting TRBD1. The germline V gene encodes CDR1 MDHEN and CDR2 SYDVKM. Trimming removed 7 bases from V and 6 bases from J; junction bases left unmatched: 6. The CDR3 extends over 14 amino acids. CDR3 bases: TGTGCCAGCAATACCGGGACAGGGGCTCAGCCCCAGCATTTT. Its protein product is CASNTGTGAQPQHF.

The rearrangement joins TRBV11-2 to TRBJ1-1, with 7 bases that match TRBD1. V lost 4 bases, J lost 11 bases, and 4 bases stayed unmatched. The CDR3 loop spans 11 amino acids. Germline lookup yields CDR1 SGHAT and CDR2 FQNNGV. CDR3 loop: CASSYQGEAFF. The CDR3 DNA follows: TGTGCCAGCAGCTATCAGGGGGAGGCTTTCTTT. Full variable domain (remainder filled in from reference TRBV11-2 and TRBJ1-1): EAGVAQSPRYKIIEKRQSVAFWCNPISGHATLYWYQQILGQGPKLLIQFQNNGVVDDSQLPKDRFSAERLKGVDSTLKIQPAKLEDSAVYLCASSYQGEAFFGQGTRLTVV.

This chain links TRBV9 with TRBJ1-4; D gene ambiguous. CDR1 SGDLS and CDR2 YYNGEE come from the germline V gene. The CDR3 is made up of 15 amino acids. With 0 bases removed from V and 6 bases from J, the gap between germline ends came to 12 bases. CDR3 loop: CASSVGLEEYEKLFF. CDR3 bases: TGTGCCAGCAGCGTAGGGCTTGAGGAGTATGAAAAACTGTTTTTT.

The rearrangement links TRBV13 to TRBJ2-3; TRBD1 is a possible D gene (6 bases). Between the trimmed V and J ends, which lost 5 bases and 4 bases, there was a span of 10 bases. The V gene's germline CDR1 is PRHDT and CDR2 FYEKMQ (reference sequence). The CDR3 is 13 residues long. CDR3 nucleotides: TGTGCCAGCAGCCCACCAGGGGCAGATACGCAGTATTTT. Amino acids: CASSPPGADTQYF.

This clone was seen only once. This sequence joins TRBV7-2 and TRBJ2-2, with TRBD1 as a possible D gene (6 bases). Germline CDR1 is SGHTA and CDR2 is FQGNSA. V was cut by 7 bases and J by 5 bases, with 20 bases left in between. The CDR3 runs to 16 residues. The CDR3 loop is CASTLSGGWRTGELFF. The CDR3 bases are TGTGCCAGCACTCTTTCTGGGGGCTGGCGGACCGGGGAGCTGTTTTTT.

The sample holds one count of this clone. The rearrangement links TRBV7-8 to TRBJ1-5, with D tentatively TRBD1 (5 bases). The germline V gene has CDR1 SGHVS and CDR2 FQNEAQ. The V gene lost 1 base and the J gene lost 4 bases, with 14 bases spanning the gap. The CDR3 contains 16 residues. The DNA for the CDR3 is TGTGCCAGCAGCTTAGGGGGCCCTAAAACAAATCAGCCCCAGCATTTT. Translating it yields CASSLGGPKTNQPQHF.

This clone came up a few times. The rearrangement links TRBV2 to TRBJ1-6, with D perhaps TRBD1 (5 bases). Germline assignment: CDR1 SNHLY and CDR2 FYNNEI. This CDR3 region has 15 residues. The ends were cut back, 3 bases at V and 9 bases at J, with 15 bases in the middle. DNA of the CDR3: TGTGCCAGCAGTGAGAAGGGAGGGGAGGGTTCACCCCTCCACTTT. Translation gives CASSEKGGEGSPLHF. The variable domain in full, with the rest retrieved from reference TRBV2 and TRBJ1-6, is EPEVTQTPSHQVTQMGQEVILRCVPISNHLYFYWYRQILGQKVEFLVSFYNNEISEKSEIFDDQFSVERPDGSNFTLKIRSTKLEDSAMYFCASSEKGGEGSPLHFGNGTRLTVT.

The J gene is TRBJ2-7, the V gene TRBV11-2, with 7 nucleotides matching TRBD2. Germline trimming cut 3 bases from V and 0 bases from J; bases unmatched to any gene: 8. Per germline, CDR1 SGHAT and CDR2 FQNNGV. The CDR3 length is 16 residues. The CDR3 spells CASSFFGEGNSYEQYF. The CDR3, as DNA: TGTGCCAGCAGCTTTTTTGGGGAGGGAAACTCCTACGAGCAGTACTTC. Full variable domain (missing parts from reference TRBV11-2 and TRBJ2-7): EAGVAQSPRYKIIEKRQSVAFWCNPISGHATLYWYQQILGQGPKLLIQFQNNGVVDDSQLPKDRFSAERLKGVDSTLKIQPAKLEDSAVYLCASSFFGEGNSYEQYFGPGTRLTVT.

The gene calls are TRBV29-1 and TRBJ2-3; TRBD1 matches 7 bases. CDR1 is SQVTM, CDR2 ANQGSEA, per germline. CDR3 length: 12 amino acids. Germline trimming cut 4 bases from V and 5 bases from J; bases unmatched to any gene: 3. The CDR3 is CSVVAGGDTQYF. In DNA, the CDR3 is TGCAGCGTTGTGGCAGGGGGAGATACGCAGTATTTT.

V gene TRBV6-5 combines with J gene TRBJ2-2; D may be TRBD1 (6 bases). Germline-derived CDR1 and CDR2 are MNHEY and SVGAGI. The CDR3 contains 15 residues. Trimming cost V 8 bases and J 7 bases, with 20 bases left between them. The CDR3 DNA follows: TGTGCCAGCGTCCGAGGGCAGGGGAAGGGCGGGGAGCTGTTTTTT. Translating it yields CASVRGQGKGGELFF.

The chain has TRBV27 and TRBJ2-3; D might be TRBD1 (6 bases). Germline V CDR1 and CDR2: MNHEY, SMNVEV (reference sequence). This CDR3 comprises 14 residues. V was pared by 6 bases and J by 0 bases, with 10 bases between. CDR3 in amino acids: CASSRGGSTDTQYF. In DNA, the CDR3 is TGTGCCAGCAGCCGAGGGGGAAGCACAGATACGCAGTATTTT.

This chain joins TRBV6-5 and TRBJ1-5, with D tentatively TRBD1 (5 bases). This CDR3 comprises 15 residues. V dropped 5 bases and J dropped 0 bases, with 11 bases sitting between them. CDR1 and CDR2 from the germline V gene are MNHEY and SVGAGI. The CDR3: CASSTTGDSNQPQHF. CDR3 coding DNA: TGTGCCAGCAGTACTACAGGTGATAGCAATCAGCCCCAGCATTTT.